What follows are 29 T cell receptor beta chains derived from one specimen sequenced in a study of T cell repertoires in cytomegalovirus infection. MiXCR, run by TCRdb on the reads, gives a single entry per CDR3 protein. The table includes fewer than 200,000 distinct CDR3 sequences, roughly 9% detected once. Sequenced input: PBMCs. The receptor source for this set is a human donor in good health (CMV status not recorded). Some clones in this sample may be carry-over from other donors' samples.

The chain is built from TRBV2 and TRBJ2-7, with a tentative D call TRBD2 (6 bases). The CDR3 spans 14 residues. V lost 5 bases and J lost 5, with 16 bases in between. Germline V gives CDR1 SNHLY, CDR2 FYNNEI. CDR3 region: CASSLGTYFHEQYF. For the CDR3, the DNA is TGTGCCAGCAGTCTGGGGACTTATTTCCACGAGCAGTACTTC.

This sequence joins TRBV29-1 and TRBJ1-1; D uncertain. The CDR3 extends over 13 amino acids. The ends were cut back, 0 bases at V and 4 bases at J, with 9 bases in the middle. CDR1 is SQVTM and CDR2 is ANQGSEA in the germline V gene. CDR3 region: CSVEDQAGTEAFF. For the CDR3, the DNA is TGCAGCGTTGAAGATCAAGCAGGCACTGAAGCTTTCTTT.

Only a few counts were recorded for this clonotype. The V gene is TRBV2, the J gene TRBJ1-2, with 8 bases identical to TRBD1. CDR1 is SNHLY and CDR2 is FYNNEI in the germline V gene. V dropped 4 bases and J dropped 7; count of bases not matched to a gene: 8. The CDR3 is 14 residues long. The CDR3 nucleotides are TGTGCCAGCAGTGTGGGCAGGGGGCTCGTTGGCTACACCTTC. It encodes CASSVGRGLVGYTF.

Many counts were recorded for this clonotype. The rearrangement links TRBV7-6 to TRBJ1-1; TRBD1 might be the D (5 bases). CDR3 length equals 11 residues. The germline V and J ends were trimmed by 8 bases and 5 bases, with 9 bases remaining between them. Germline V gene data show CDR1 as SGHVS and CDR2 as FNYEAQ. Written as DNA, the CDR3 is TGTGCCAGCGGCGGGGGGACTGAAGCTTTCTTT. Protein: CASGGGTEAFF.

This clonotype was detected only a few times. CDR3 DNA: TGTGCCAGCAGAGACGGCCCTTACGAGCAGTACTTC. Its translation is CASRDGPYEQYF. The V gene is TRBV28, the J gene TRBJ2-7; no firm D call. The CDR3 totals 12 residues. V dropped 6 bases and J dropped 4 bases, with 10 bases sitting between them. Germline lookup yields CDR1 MDHEN and CDR2 SYDVKM.

The rearrangement links TRBV24-1 to TRBJ2-1; TRBD1 matches 9 bases. CDR1 and CDR2 from the germline V gene are KGHDR and SFDVKD. The ends lost 3 bases at V and 5 bases at J; junction bases unmatched: 7. The CDR3 has 16 amino acids. DNA for the CDR3: TGTGCCACCAGTGATATCCGGGACAGGGACCACAATGAGCAGTTCTTC. This translates into CATSDIRDRDHNEQFF.

The sample holds many counts of this clonotype. This rearrangement joins TRBV7-9 to TRBJ1-1; 8 nucleotides match TRBD1. V shed 5 bases, J shed 3 bases, and the junction held 5 bases outside the gene matches. Germline V gives CDR1 SEHNR, CDR2 FQNEAQ (reference sequence). This CDR3 has 14 residues. As DNA, the CDR3 is TGTGCCAGCAGCCACGGACAGGGTTACACTGAAGCTTTCTTT. Its protein product is CASSHGQGYTEAFF.

This clonotype was seen at least ten times. The chain is built from TRBV7-2 and TRBJ2-5; weak D call: TRBD1 (5 bases). The CDR3 contains 14 residues. CDR1 SGHTA and CDR2 FQGNSA come from the germline V gene. Deletions cut 0 bases from V and 4 bases from J, with 9 bases between. This CDR3 is CASSLAHRPETQYF. The CDR3 DNA is TGTGCCAGCAGCTTAGCGCACAGGCCAGAGACCCAGTACTTC.

In its sample, this clonotype was seen many times. V usage is TRBV7-8 and J usage is TRBJ2-5, with D tentatively TRBD2 (5 bases). V lost 6 bases, J lost 2 bases, and 7 bases lay in between. CDR3 length: 12 residues. CDR1 is SGHVS and CDR2 is FQNEAQ in the germline V gene. CDR3 DNA sequence: TGTGCCAGCAGGACGGGACAAGAGACCCAGTACTTC. Its protein product is CASRTGQETQYF.

This clonotype showed up many times. This sequence joins TRBV20-1 and TRBJ2-2, with 10 bases that match TRBD2. Germline V gene lookup returns CDR1 DFQATT and CDR2 SNEGSKA (reference sequence). V shed 6 bases and J 5 bases; nucleotides not matched to a gene: 12. The CDR3 consists of 16 residues. The CDR3: CSAEDKREGRTGELFF. Here the CDR3 DNA reads TGCAGTGCAGAGGACAAGCGGGAGGGCCGAACCGGGGAGCTGTTTTTT.

This clonotype has ten or more counts. The rearrangement uses TRBV6-2 or TRBV6-3 and TRBJ2-3; no clear D gene. The V gene lost 8 bases and the J gene lost 3 bases, with 12 bases spanning the gap. The CDR3 length is 13 residues. The germline gives CDR1 MNHEY, CDR2 SVGEGT. The CDR3 DNA reads TGTGCCAGCCGCTCATCGTTGACAGATACGCAGTATTTT. Encoded protein: CASRSSLTDTQYF.

This clonotype turned up a few times. The CDR3 DNA is TGTGCCAGCAGCGGACCTTCGACGCCGGAGACCCAGTACTTC. Protein sequence: CASSGPSTPETQYF. This chain joins TRBV7-3 and TRBJ2-5; D gene unclear. CDR1 and CDR2 (germline): SGHTA, FQGTGA. The CDR3 is 14 amino acids. With 5 bases removed from V and 5 bases from J, the gap between germline ends came to 15 bases.

This clonotype was seen ten or more times. The chain combines TRBV5-1 with TRBJ2-3, with 9 bases matching TRBD1. The CDR3 has 16 residues. V was clipped by 4 bases and J by 0 bases; unmatched bases: 6. Germline V gives CDR1 SGHRS, CDR2 YFSETQ. The CDR3 DNA sequence: TGCGCCAGCAGCAGAGTACAGGGGGCGAGCACAGATACGCAGTATTTT. It specifies CASSRVQGASTDTQYF.

This clonotype was detected a few times. The rearrangement joins TRBV28 to TRBJ2-1; 10 bases map to TRBD2. The germline CDR1 and CDR2 sequences are MDHEN and SYDVKM. Trimming cost V 6 bases and J 6 bases; bases outside gene matches: 5. The CDR3 length is 14 residues. The CDR3 sequence is CASRWSGGANEQFF. CDR3 bases: TGTGCCAGCAGATGGAGCGGGGGGGCCAATGAGCAGTTCTTC. The full variable domain, in which reference TRBV28 and TRBJ2-1 provide the parts outside the CDR3, is DVKVTQSSRYLVKRTGEKVFLECVQDMDHENMFWYRQDPGLGLRLIYFSYDVKMKEKGDIPEGYSVSREKKERFSLILESASTNQTSMYLCASRWSGGANEQFFGPGTRLTVL.

This clonotype was seen repeatedly, ten times or more. The J gene is TRBJ1-1, the V gene TRBV28; 7 positions match TRBD1. The germline CDR1 and CDR2 sequences are MDHEN and SYDVKM. CDR3 length: 17 residues. With V trimmed by 7 bases and J by 4 bases, 18 bases remained unmatched. The CDR3 sequence: CASTPDRATSVITEAFF. The DNA for the CDR3 is TGTGCCAGCACTCCAGACAGGGCCACGTCGGTTATCACTGAAGCTTTCTTT.

This clonotype appeared a few times. V gene TRBV12-3 or TRBV12-4 combines with J gene TRBJ2-1; 11 nucleotides line up with TRBD1. V lost 4 bases and J lost 4; bases outside the gene matches: 6. This CDR3 has 16 residues. CDR3 nucleotides: TGTGCCAGCAGTTCTAGGGGGACAGGGGGTTACAATGAGCAGTTCTTC. It is translated as CASSSRGTGGYNEQFF.

This clonotype was detected a few times. The CDR3 sequence is CASSPLSGRTSYEQYF. The DNA for the CDR3 is TGTGCCAGCTCACCTCTATCGGGAAGGACCTCCTACGAGCAGTACTTC. The genes are TRBV18 and TRBJ2-7; maybe TRBD2 (5 bases). Trimming left V 3 bases short and J 0 bases short, with 15 bases between. Germline CDR1 KGHSH, CDR2 LQKENI. The CDR3 is 16 amino acids. The full variable domain, completed using reference TRBV18 and TRBJ2-7, is NAGVMQNPRHLVRRRGQEARLRCSPMKGHSHVYWYRQLPEEGLKFMVYLQKENIIDESGMPKERFSAEFPKEGPSILRIQQVVRGDSAAYFCASSPLSGRTSYEQYFGPGTRLTVT.

This clonotype has a count of ten or more. The chain recombines TRBV7-2 with TRBJ1-5; 7 bases align to TRBD1. The CDR3 sequence is 15 residues long. CDR1 is SGHTA, CDR2 FQGNSA, per germline. V lost 4 bases to trimming and J lost 4 bases; unmatched junction nucleotides: 7. The CDR3 loop reads CASSSGTALNQPQHF. DNA for the CDR3: TGTGCCAGCAGCTCCGGGACAGCACTTAATCAGCCCCAGCATTTT.

The genes are TRBV5-1 and TRBJ2-7, with 13 bases fitting TRBD2. The trim removed 4 bases at V and 7 bases at J, leaving 11 bases unmatched. CDR1 SGHRS and CDR2 YFSETQ come from the germline V gene. The CDR3 spans 16 residues. Written as DNA, the CDR3 is TGCGCCAGCAGCCCAAAGACTAGCGGGGGGCCTGGGGAGCAGTACTTC. The encoded protein is CASSPKTSGGPGEQYF.

This clonotype was detected only a few times. The chain recombines TRBV28 with TRBJ2-1; perhaps TRBD2 as D (7 bases). This CDR3 comprises 18 residues. Germline V gene lookup returns CDR1 MDHEN and CDR2 SYDVKM. Trimming removed 7 bases at V and 6 bases at J, with 28 bases between. The CDR3 reads CASNQNPGGWVRTNEQFF. The DNA of the CDR3 is TGTGCCAGCAATCAAAATCCGGGGGGCTGGGTTAGGACCAATGAGCAGTTCTTC.

This clonotype was detected many times. The chain links TRBV28 to TRBJ1-2, with D perhaps TRBD1 (5 bases). Germline V gives CDR1 MDHEN, CDR2 SYDVKM. Trimming left V 10 bases short and J 5 bases short, with 17 bases between. The CDR3 consists of 13 residues. CDR3 amino acids: CATLHTDRYGYTF. The CDR3, as DNA: TGTGCCACCCTTCATACAGACAGATATGGCTACACCTTC.

CDR3 in amino acids: CASYAGALSYEQYF. The CDR3 nucleotides read TGTGCCAGTTACGCCGGGGCACTCTCCTACGAGCAGTACTTC. This chain connects TRBV28 to TRBJ2-7, with D possibly called TRBD1 or TRBD2 (5 bases each). Germline CDR1 and CDR2: MDHEN and SYDVKM. There are 14 residues in the CDR3. V was trimmed by 9 bases and J by 0 bases, leaving 15 bases between them.

This clonotype was detected ten times or more. The chain is built from TRBV7-9 and TRBJ2-1, with TRBD2 matching 12 bases. V lost 5 bases to trimming and J lost 6 bases; unmatched junction nucleotides: 11. The CDR3 has 17 residues. Germline assignment: CDR1 SEHNR and CDR2 FQNEAQ (reference sequence). The CDR3 region is CASSPQLAGGIANEQFF. The CDR3 bases are TGTGCCAGCAGCCCGCAACTAGCGGGGGGAATAGCCAATGAGCAGTTCTTC.

About this clonotype itself: This may arise from a read error, as a much more abundant clone is one base away. The gene calls are TRBV20-1 and TRBJ2-7, with a weak D call TRBD2 (5 bases). Per germline, CDR1 DFQATT and CDR2 SNEGSKA (reference sequence). This CDR3 region has 15 residues. CDR3 in DNA: TGCAGTGCTAGTTTTACTAAGCGGACCACCTACGCGCAGTACTTC. Its protein product is CSASFTKRTTYAQYF.

This clonotype showed up many times. The chain recombines TRBV7-2 with TRBJ1-5; no definite D call. CDR3 length equals 14 residues. Germline CDR1 and CDR2: SGHTA and FQGNSA. V lost 0 bases and J 7 bases, leaving 10 bases between the germline ends. CDR3 nucleotides: TGTGCCAGCAGCTTAGCTAGGGCGGGCCAGCCCCAGCATTTT. Its translation: CASSLARAGQPQHF.

This clonotype was observed at least ten times. This chain connects TRBV11-2 to TRBJ2-7; 8 nucleotides line up with TRBD1. CDR1 and CDR2 (germline): SGHAT, FQNNGV. V lost 6 bases, J lost 3 bases, and 16 bases stayed unmatched. The CDR3 spans 17 residues. The CDR3 DNA is TGTGCCAGCAGACCCCTCGGACAGGGAAGTGCCCACTACGAGCAGTACTTC. Protein product: CASRPLGQGSAHYEQYF.

This clonotype was found a few times. The chain combines TRBV6-2 or TRBV6-3 with TRBJ2-1; no reliable D call. V was cut by 6 bases and J by 7 bases, with 7 bases left in between. The CDR3 consists of 11 residues. CDR1 MNHEY and CDR2 SVGEGT come from the germline V gene. The CDR3 DNA is TGTGCCAGCAGCCAAAGGAATGAGCAGTTCTTC. Protein sequence: CASSQRNEQFF.

The chain employs TRBV19 and TRBJ2-2; 12 bases align to TRBD2. V lost 6 bases and J lost 4; bases outside the gene matches: 0. CDR3 length: 14 residues. Germline V lookup: CDR1 LNHDA, CDR2 SQIVND (reference sequence). The CDR3 sequence: CASRLAGGTGELFF. The CDR3 DNA reads TGTGCCAGTAGACTAGCGGGAGGCACCGGGGAGCTGTTTTTT.

The CDR3 sequence is CASRSGLLNTEAFF. CDR3 DNA: TGTGCCAGCAGGTCGGGACTGTTGAACACTGAAGCTTTCTTT. The chain joins TRBV28 to TRBJ1-1, with D perhaps matching TRBD1 (5 bases). Germline CDR1 MDHEN, CDR2 SYDVKM. The CDR3 is made up of 14 amino acids. Trimming left V 6 bases short and J 0 bases short, with 11 bases between.